This T cell receptor (beta chain) appears in the sequencing data of a study of blood T cell repertoires in COVID-19. The overall study: Spain, Italy and the United States supplied samples that represented acute and convalescent COVID-19. T cells, B-cell-depleted T cells, or PBMCs supplied cDNA or gDNA.

Trimming removed 6 bases from V and 4 bases from J; junction bases left unmatched: 3. Germline-derived CDR1 and CDR2 are GTSNPN and SVGIG (reference sequence). This CDR3 comprises 13 residues. Authors' processing steps: Amplification of reference gene primers was used by the study to estimate nucleated cell counts. The repertoire was sequenced with immunoSEQ multiplex PCR; TCRdb's copy has only in-frame clones and lacks some. That table gives V, J and clone size, and the DNA gave D and trimming. Of 160,000 or so clones in the sample, just under 80% were seen once. V gene TRBV30 combines with J gene TRBJ2-1; 10 bases align to TRBD2. Sequenced sample: peripheral blood. This sequence was found in an elderly woman with acute or convalescent COVID-19. CDR3 DNA: TGTGCCTGCGAGCGGGGGGGTTACAATGAGCAGTTCTTC. Translation: CACERGGYNEQFF.